These T cell receptor beta chains were read from a single sample in a study of blood T cells in healthy people across ages. TCRdb used MiXCR to reprocess the 5' RACE reads, holding one entry per CDR3 protein. The repertoire consists of around 1,700,000 distinct CDR3 sequences, with approximately 28% occurring once and the leading ten covering roughly 8.2%. Sequencing was carried out using blood. The receptors were sampled from a woman in her 30s in good health. Both conserved end residues are part of each CDR3. A D gene is named only where the DNA matches it firmly. Only part of the rows carry a size: once, few, many, or a class if the clone is expanded.

d_call	v_call	j_call	clone_size	cdr3_nt	cdr3_aa
TRBD2	TRBV20-1	TRBJ2-1	NA	TGCAGTGCCGTAGCGGGCCCGTACAATGAGCAGTTCTTC	CSAVAGPYNEQFF
NA	TRBV5-1	TRBJ1-2	NA	TGCGCCAGCAGCTTGGCGGGACCTGGGGACGGCTACACCTTC	CASSLAGPGDGYTF
TRBD2	TRBV13	TRBJ2-7	NA	TGTGCCAGCAGCCTGACTAGCGGGAGAAGGGGCGAGCAGTACTTC	CASSLTSGRRGEQYF
TRBD2	TRBV20-1	TRBJ2-1	NA	TGCAGTGCTAGCCTCAAGCGGGAGTACAATGAGCAGTTCTTC	CSASLKREYNEQFF
NA	TRBV7-2	TRBJ1-6	NA	TGTGCCAGCAGCCCCAGTAGGACCTATAATTCACCCCTCCACTTT	CASSPSRTYNSPLHF
NA	TRBV11-2	TRBJ2-1	NA	TGTGCCAGCATCCCGGTTTTGGACTACAATGAGCAGTTCTTC	CASIPVLDYNEQFF
NA	TRBV2	TRBJ2-5	few	TGTGCCAGCAGTGAAGGGGCGGGGGCAGAGACCCAGTACTTC	CASSEGAGAETQYF
NA	TRBV11-2	TRBJ2-2	few	TGTGCCAGCAGCTTTGTCTCAAGCACCGGGGAGCTGTTTTTT	CASSFVSSTGELFF
NA	TRBV7-2	TRBJ1-5	few	TGTGCCAGCAGCCATGAGGCGAATCAGCCCCAGCATTTT	CASSHEANQPQHF
TRBD1	TRBV20-1	TRBJ1-2	NA	TGCAGTGCCATACAGGGGGATAACTATGGCTACACCTTC	CSAIQGDNYGYTF
TRBD2	TRBV2	TRBJ2-1	NA	TGTACCAGCAGTGCCGGGACTAGCGACTACAATGAGCAGTTCTTC	CTSSAGTSDYNEQFF
TRBD1	TRBV28	TRBJ2-4	few	TGTGCCAGCAGTTCCTGGGACAGGGAAGCCAAAAACATTCAGTACTTC	CASSSWDREAKNIQYF
TRBD1	TRBV7-2	TRBJ2-4	once	TGTGCCAGCAGCCCCCACAGGGGTGGAAACATTCAGTACTTC	CASSPHRGGNIQYF
NA	TRBV7-2	TRBJ2-2	NA	TGTGCCTGCCGGCGGACAGTGAGCACCGGGGAGCTGTTTTTT	CACRRTVSTGELFF
TRBD1	TRBV28	TRBJ2-3	NA	TGTGCCAGCCTGGACGAGTCGACAGGGGATGGCACAGATACGCAGTATTTT	CASLDESTGDGTDTQYF
NA	TRBV5-1	TRBJ2-5	many	TGCGCCAGCAGCTTGCGTCTGGGCGGAGAGACCCAGTACTTC	CASSLRLGGETQYF
NA	TRBV28	TRBJ2-3	few	TGTGCCAGCAGTGCATTCCCGAGGGGGGCCACAGATACGCAGTATTTT	CASSAFPRGATDTQYF
TRBD2	TRBV20-1	TRBJ2-7	many	TGCAGTGCTAGAGGATTCGGAGCGGGGGCCACCTACGAGCAGTACTTC	CSARGFGAGATYEQYF
NA	TRBV7-9	TRBJ2-2	NA	TGTGCCAGCAGCAGGGACCGATACACCGGGGAGCTGTTTTTT	CASSRDRYTGELFF
TRBD2	TRBV29-1	TRBJ2-1	many	TGCAGCGTTGGCGGACTAGCGGGTTACAATGAGCAGTTCTTC	CSVGGLAGYNEQFF
NA	TRBV5-1	TRBJ2-7	few	TGCGCCAGCAGCTTGGAAACAGGGAGCGCCTACGAGCAGTACTTC	CASSLETGSAYEQYF
TRBD2	TRBV4-1	TRBJ2-7	NA	TGCGCCAGCAGCCACAAGACTAGCGGATCCTACGAGCAGTACTTC	CASSHKTSGSYEQYF
NA	TRBV5-1	TRBJ2-1	once	TGCGCCAGCAGCCTCACAGAAGCGGCCAGCTCCTACAATGAGCAGTTCTTC	CASSLTEAASSYNEQFF
NA	TRBV6-5	TRBJ2-5	NA	TGTGCCAGCAGTTACGTCGGGGGGCACGAGACCCAGTACTTC	CASSYVGGHETQYF
NA	TRBV12-3/TRBV12-4	TRBJ2-1	NA	TGTGCCAGCAGTTCTCGGTTTACACTCTACAATGAGCAGTTCTTC	CASSSRFTLYNEQFF
TRBD2	TRBV20-1	TRBJ2-7	many	TGCAGTGCTATTTATAGCGGGAGCTACGAGCAGTACTTC	CSAIYSGSYEQYF
NA	TRBV7-2	TRBJ2-7	NA	TGTGCCAGCAGCTTAAGCGTTTCCACCGAGCAGTACTTC	CASSLSVSTEQYF
NA	TRBV9	TRBJ2-3	many	TGTGCCAGCAACTCCGTCACAGATACGCAGTATTTT	CASNSVTDTQYF
TRBD2	TRBV7-8	TRBJ2-1	few	TGTGCCAGCAGCTTAGTCGTGAGGACTAGAGGTGAGCAGTTCTTC	CASSLVVRTRGEQFF
TRBD2	TRBV29-1	TRBJ2-4	NA	TGCAGCGTTGAAGTCTCGGGCCTAGCGGGGTTCTACAATGAGCAGTACTTC	CSVEVSGLAGFYNEQYF
NA	TRBV5-4	TRBJ2-1	NA	TGTGCCAGCTTGCGTTGGCTGGGTGAGCAGTTCTTC	CASLRWLGEQFF
TRBD2	TRBV10-3	TRBJ2-4	few	TGTGCCATCAGTGTTGGGGGGACTAGCGGGAGTTGGAAAAACATTCAGTACTTC	CAISVGGTSGSWKNIQYF